This entry features one T cell receptor beta chain sequence. The protocol was immunoSEQ multiplex PCR, while the TCRdb copy is restricted to in-frame clones and leaves out a portion. Of more than 75,000 clones in the sample, 80% to 90% were seen once. Germline V lookup: CDR1 GTSNPN, CDR2 SVGIG (reference sequence). Trimming cost V 6 bases and J 1 base, with 16 bases left between them. This CDR3 is 15 amino acids long. These data come from a study of control samples from healthy donors and cancer patients. The source material was PBMCs. The chain employs TRBV30 and TRBJ1-3; D may be TRBD1 (5 bases). The TCR sequence derives from a woman aged 60-75 years with head and neck cancer. The CDR3: CACGAGGRSGNTIYF. In DNA, the CDR3 is TGTGCCTGTGGGGCGGGGGGTAGATCTGGAAACACCATATATTTT.